One and the same sample provided the 26 T cell receptor beta chains below, sequenced in a study of tumor-infiltrating lymphocytes in primary liver carcinoma. Making TCR beta cDNA involved 400 to 600 ng total RNA and a constant-region primer. It was through three nested multiplex PCR rounds of slightly modified ARM-PCR that TCR beta libraries arose. Amplification in the first two PCR rounds was performed using TRBV1-TRBV30 forward primers and a C-beta reverse primer for roughly 9 cycles each. TCRdb re-called the multiplex PCR reads through MiXCR, storing one row per CDR3 protein. The table has fewer than 90,000 distinct CDR3 sequences, 60% to 75% seen once. Extraction of RNA together with DNA used 20-30 mg of unsorted bulk tissue. Sequencing was performed on liver tumor tissue from sampling region 1. Subset of the sample: tumor region T1, superior pole. Receptors originate from a man aged 35 to 55 with primary liver carcinoma and hepatitis B virus infection.

The chain has TRBV11-3 and TRBJ1-1; D remains unclear. Trimming removed 0 bases at V and 7 bases at J, with 9 bases between. Germline lookup yields CDR1 SGHNT and CDR2 YENEEA. The CDR3 has 13 residues. CDR3 nucleotide sequence: TGTGCCAGCAGCTTAGAGTTTTACAGTGAAGCTTTCTTT. Protein: CASSLEFYSEAFF.

Worth noting for this clonotype: The junction does not match germline at one end; this may be a read error. The genes are TRBV5-1 and TRBJ2-7; D is ambiguous. The germline CDR1 and CDR2 sequences are SGHRS and YFSETQ. This CDR3 comprises 11 residues. CDR3 nucleotide sequence: TGCGCCAACAGCTTCACCTACGAGCAGTACTTC. Translation gives CANSFTYEQYF.

This clonotype was seen a few times. This clone may be a read error of a much larger clone one base away. The J gene is TRBJ2-7, the V gene TRBV7-9, with D tentatively TRBD2 (6 bases). The CDR3 runs to 14 residues. CDR1 is SEHNR and CDR2 is FQNEAQ in the germline V gene (reference sequence). The ends were cut back, 5 bases at V and 6 bases at J, with 17 bases in the middle. The DNA of the CDR3 is TGTGCCAGCAGCCTCGTCACGGGAGCAGGCGAGCAGTACTTC. Translating gives CASSLVTGAGEQYF.

Details on this clonotype: Likely a read error: the CDR3 ends without its conserved phenylalanine or tryptophan. The rearrangement joins TRBV29-1 to TRBJ2-5; TRBD1 might be the D (6 bases). The CDR3 extends over 14 amino acids. From germline, CDR1 is SQVTM and CDR2 ANQGSEA. This chain's CDR3 is CSLEDSGAGKTQYL. The CDR3 DNA reads as TGCAGCCTTGAAGATTCAGGGGCAGGGAAGACCCAGTACCTC.

With respect to this clonotype: It may be a read error: a sequence one base away is much more abundant. CDR3 DNA sequence: TGTGCCAGCAGTGGGGAAGGGGGCGTGTACGAGCAGTACTTC. It codes for CASSGEGGVYEQYF. V usage is TRBV28 and J usage is TRBJ2-7; 7 bases align to TRBD1. Trimming took 5 bases from V and 4 from J; bases not matched to a gene: 8. This CDR3 comprises 14 residues. Germline CDR1 MDHEN, CDR2 SYDVKM.

The chain joins TRBV28 to TRBJ1-2; D not resolved. The CDR3 is made up of 12 amino acids. Germline V lookup: CDR1 MDHEN, CDR2 SYDVKM. The chain's CDR3 is CTIPLDLGGYTF. In DNA, the CDR3 is TGTACCATCCCCCTAGATTTAGGTGGCTACACCTTC.

Points on this clonotype: Here the CDR3 omits its conserved ending phenylalanine or tryptophan, so a read error is the likely source. The rearrangement joins TRBV11-2 to TRBJ2-1; either TRBD1 or TRBD2 may supply D (5 bases each). CDR3 length: 12 amino acids. Germline V gives CDR1 SGHAT, CDR2 FQNNGV. DNA for the CDR3: TGTACCAGCAGTTTGGGGGTACGTGAGCAGTTCCTC. This codes for CTSSLGVREQFL.

V and J are TRBV5-4 and TRBJ2-2, with 9 bases that match TRBD2. This CDR3 spans 16 amino acids. J was trimmed by 8 bases and V by 7 bases; bases with no gene match: 15. Germline V gives CDR1 SGHNT, CDR2 YYREEE (reference sequence). For the CDR3, the DNA is TGTGCCAGCCGCCCAGAAAGCGGGAGGCCCACAGGGGAGCTGTTTTTT. Protein: CASRPESGRPTGELFF.

This sequence joins TRBV20-1 and TRBJ2-7, with TRBD2 identical over 8 bases. This CDR3 comprises 13 residues. The trim removed 6 bases at V and 3 bases at J, leaving 7 bases unmatched. CDR1 DFQATT and CDR2 SNEGSKA come from the germline V gene (reference sequence). CDR3 in amino acids: CSALQTSDYEQYF. The CDR3 bases are TGCAGTGCCCTCCAGACTAGCGACTACGAGCAGTACTTC.

V usage is TRBV29-1 and J usage is TRBJ1-1; unclear D gene. CDR3 size: 14 residues. In germline, CDR1 is SQVTM, CDR2 ANQGSEA. CDR3 nucleotides: TGCGGCGCCCAGAAGCTGAGCCGGGAGGGTGAAGCTTTCTTT. Its translation: CGAQKLSREGEAFF.

Of note for this clonotype: Just one base apart from a much larger clone, this may be a read error. The gene calls are TRBV30 and TRBJ1-4, with D perhaps matching TRBD1 (5 bases). This CDR3 is built from 13 residues. Germline V gives CDR1 GTSNPN, CDR2 SVGIG (reference sequence). This chain's CDR3 is CVYFGGAREKLFF. In DNA, the CDR3 is TGTGTCTACTTCGGGGGAGCGCGTGAAAAACTGTTTTTT.

A word on this clonotype: The germline gene is not matched at one end of the junction; a read error may be the cause. The V and J genes are TRBV12-3 or TRBV12-4 and TRBJ2-5; TRBD2 is a possible D gene (6 bases). The CDR3 sequence is 15 residues long. DNA for the CDR3: TGTGCCGGCAGTTTGTCGAGACTAGTCGGAGAGACCCAGTACTTC. This sequence encodes CAGSLSRLVGETQYF.

About this clonotype: Being one base from a much bigger clone, this may be a read error. The gene calls are TRBV30 and TRBJ2-3, with 7 bases identical to TRBD2. V trimming: 2 bases; J trimming: 4 bases; junction bases outside the gene matches: 9. This CDR3 contains 15 residues. In germline, CDR1 is GTSNPN, CDR2 SVGIG (reference sequence). The DNA of the CDR3 is TGTGCCTGGAGTTGGAGGCGGGAGATGGCAGATACGCAGTATTTT. Its protein is CAWSWRREMADTQYF. The full variable domain, in which reference TRBV30 and TRBJ2-3 provide the parts outside the CDR3, is SQTIHQWPATLVQPVGSPLSLECTVEGTSNPNLYWYRQAAGRGLQLLFYSVGIGQISSEVPQNLSASRPQDRQFILSSKKLLLSDSGFYLCAWSWRREMADTQYFGPGTRLTVL.

On this clonotype: It may be a read error: a sequence one base away is much more abundant. The chain joins TRBV7-2 to TRBJ1-4, with no clear D. Germline V gene sequence: CDR1 SGHTA, CDR2 FQGNSA. This CDR3 is built from 16 residues. The CDR3 DNA follows: TGTGCCAGCAGCTTAGCAAGACAAGCAACTAATGAAAAACTGTATTTT. Translating gives CASSLARQATNEKLYF.

As to this clonotype: Being one base from a much bigger clone, this may be a read error. The chain joins TRBV28 to TRBJ2-7; TRBD1 matches 7 bases. In germline, CDR1 is MDHEN, CDR2 SYDVKM. After removal of 5 bases from V and 4 bases from J, the junction contained 8 bases not matched to a gene. The CDR3 length is 14 residues. The CDR3 DNA follows: TGTGCCAGCAGTGGGGAAGGGGGCGAGTACGAGCAGTACTTC. Translated: CASSGEGGEYEQYF.

As concerns this clonotype: The germline gene is not matched at one end of the junction; a read error may be the cause. The gene calls are TRBV4-1 and TRBJ2-4, with 7 positions matching TRBD2. The CDR3 runs 18 residues. Germline CDR1 reads MGHRA; CDR2 reads YSYEKL. The CDR3, as DNA: TGCCCCAGCAGCCAAATTCCCGGGACTAACGCCGCCAAAAACATTCAGTACTTC. Translation: CPSSQIPGTNAAKNIQYF.

The V gene is TRBV11-2, the J gene TRBJ2-7, with 7 nucleotides matching TRBD1. This CDR3 contains 15 residues. Trimming took 9 bases from V and 4 from J; bases not matched to a gene: 15. Germline V gene lookup returns CDR1 SGHAT and CDR2 FQNNGV. The CDR3 region has the DNA TGTGCCAGTAACTCAACCAGGGGGAGAAGATACGAGCAGTACTTC. Translating gives CASNSTRGRRYEQYF.

This clonotype was counted a few times. As the CDR3 is not closed by the conserved phenylalanine or tryptophan, this likely results from a read error. The J gene is TRBJ1-5, the V gene TRBV4-1, with a tentative D call TRBD1 (5 bases). The CDR3 totals 14 residues. Germline lookup yields CDR1 MGHRA and CDR2 YSYEKL. The CDR3 region is CASSQGTANQPQHL. Written as DNA, the CDR3 is TGTGCCAGCAGCCAAGGGACCGCCAATCAGCCCCAGCATCTT.

With respect to this clonotype: An end of the junction differs from the germline gene, which may be a read error. The J gene is TRBJ2-3, the V gene TRBV6-1; D is undetermined. CDR1 is MNHNS and CDR2 is SASEGT in the germline V gene. The CDR3 loop spans 11 amino acids. The CDR3 loop reads CASNEWRTQYF. The CDR3 DNA reads TGTGCCAGCAATGAATGGCGTACGCAGTATTTT.

About this clonotype itself: It is likely a read error, because the conserved phenylalanine at the end of the CDR3 is missing. J is TRBJ1-5 and V is TRBV6-5; the match to TRBD1 covers 10 bases. This CDR3 spans 14 amino acids. Germline CDR1 reads MNHEY; CDR2 reads SVGAGI. Unmatched junction bases numbered 3, after V lost 6 bases and J lost 4 bases. The CDR3 DNA is TGTGCCAGCAGGACAGGGGGCTTTAATCAGCCCCAGCATCAT. Residues: CASRTGGFNQPQHH.

This clonotype was counted once. At one end, the junction sequence differs from germline, possibly due to a read error. The rearrangement links TRBV4-1 to TRBJ1-2; 7 nucleotides agree with TRBD1. CDR3 length: 16 residues. Per the germline V gene, CDR1 is MGHRA and CDR2 is YSYEKL. CDR3 DNA sequence: TGCGCCAGCAGCCGAGTGGAGGGGGCAGGATACTATGGCTACATCTTC. Protein: CASSRVEGAGYYGYIF.

To note about this clonotype: A much bigger clone sits one base away, suggesting this may be a read error. J is TRBJ2-5 and V is TRBV5-1; TRBD2 matches at 7 bases. There are 11 residues in the CDR3. The J segment lost 10 bases and the V segment lost 2 bases, leaving 2 bases of the junction unmatched. Germline CDR1 is SGHRS and CDR2 is YFSETQ. This CDR3 is CASSFGRIQYF. The CDR3 bases are TGCGCCAGCAGCTTCGGGAGGATCCAGTACTTC.

In the case of this clonotype: The germline gene is not matched at one end of the junction; a read error may be the cause. V is TRBV14 and J is TRBJ1-1, with 9 nucleotides matching TRBD1. CDR1 and CDR2 (germline): SGHDN, FVKESK. This CDR3 is 15 amino acids long. The CDR3: CVSSQWGQGNTEAFF. In nucleotides, the CDR3 is TGTGTCAGCAGCCAATGGGGACAGGGGAACACTGAAGCTTTCTTT.

This clonotype was counted a few times. The gene calls are TRBV7-2 and TRBJ1-1; D not certain. Trimming shortened V by 2 bases and J by 3 bases, and 10 bases separated the two germline ends. The germline gives CDR1 SGHTA, CDR2 FQGNSA. This CDR3 is built from 14 residues. For the CDR3, the DNA is TGTACCAGCAGCTTAAGGATTGGGGACACTGAAGCTTTCTTT. Translating it yields CTSSLRIGDTEAFF.

The chain links TRBV29-1 to TRBJ2-1; possible D gene TRBD2, 5 bases. The CDR3 loop spans 11 amino acids. Trimming shortened V by 6 bases and J by 10 bases, and 13 bases separated the two germline ends. Germline V lookup: CDR1 SQVTM, CDR2 ANQGSEA. In DNA form, the CDR3 reads TGCAGCGTCGATAGGAGGAAAGAGCAGTTCTTC. Protein: CSVDRRKEQFF.

Of note for this clonotype: This may arise from a read error, as a much more abundant clone is one base away. The V gene is TRBV7-9, the J gene TRBJ1-2; 10 bases map to TRBD1. The CDR3 extends over 16 amino acids. From germline, CDR1 is SEHNR and CDR2 FQNEAQ (reference sequence). CDR3: CVSSSTDRGLPYGYTF. For the CDR3, the DNA is TGTGTCAGCAGCTCAACTGACAGGGGGCTGCCCTATGGCTACACCTTC.